This T cell receptor beta chain comes out of a study of T cells after yellow fever vaccination. Points from the study as a whole: Most clones from primary vaccination were detected again post-booster (about 96% CD4, more than 85% CD8). FACS-sorted repertoires could contain abundant clonotypes contaminating from the bulk population. The secondary response was weaker, and its peak arrived faster, on day 5 versus 15.

With regard to this clonotype: The antigen is unknown.

The CDR3 totals 10 residues. Trimming shortened V by 6 bases and J by 12 bases, and 9 bases separated the two germline ends. A process of 5'RACE template switching, which added a universal primer site and UMIs, was used to make TCR cDNA. Via MiXCR, TCRdb re-called the 5' RACE reads, giving one row per CDR3 protein. The sample includes 400,000 to 450,000 distinct CDR3 sequences, roughly 20% of them seen just once. The TCR was taken from a man between 18 and 29 years old who received the YFV17D yellow fever vaccine. The specimen comprised PBMCs, sampled before the yellow fever booster vaccination. The chain has TRBV12-3 or TRBV12-4 and TRBJ2-1, with D perhaps matching TRBD2 (5 bases). The CDR3 reads CASSMGRQFF. The CDR3 bases are TGTGCCAGCAGCATGGGGAGGCAGTTCTTC.